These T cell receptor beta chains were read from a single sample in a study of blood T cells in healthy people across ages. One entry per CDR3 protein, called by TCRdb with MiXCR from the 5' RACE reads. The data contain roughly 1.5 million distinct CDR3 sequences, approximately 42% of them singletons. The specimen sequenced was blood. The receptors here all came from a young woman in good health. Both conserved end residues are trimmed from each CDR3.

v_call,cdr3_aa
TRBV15,ATSSGMKRGGEETQY
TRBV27,ANSLNGFGYT
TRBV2,ASSGSWRPNEKLF
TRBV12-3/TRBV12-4,ASSLGQGRGGYT
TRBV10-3,AISEQGATKNIQY
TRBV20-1,SARVGQGYGYT
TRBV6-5,ASTKQGSAF
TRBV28,ASSHYPTTGGINTEAF
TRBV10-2,ASSESSSPLTGELF
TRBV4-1,ASSQASGTGGLYEQY
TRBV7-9,ASSAGGIDTQY
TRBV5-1,ASSALTGGDEKLF
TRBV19,ASTPTERGGYT
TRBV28,ASRNRGAYEQY
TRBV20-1,SATGTSKNIQY
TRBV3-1,ASSSRTALYEQY
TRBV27,ASSSFPGGSRYNEQF
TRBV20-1,SARRVSGELF
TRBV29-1,GVEGTVNAQF
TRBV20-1,SARDRLATLTDTQY
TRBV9,ASSVASSTATDTQY
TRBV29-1,SVDSQLGVETQY
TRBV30,AWSAKGTGDTQY
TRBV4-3,ASSQDGRLGETQY
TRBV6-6,ASLGVPGDFGANVLT
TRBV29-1,SVVGTGMSEQY
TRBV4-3,ASSRDRENTEAF
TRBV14,ASSQEPGTGIYEQY
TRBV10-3,AIRSGTGVHGYT
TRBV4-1,ASSLNWTPSGYT
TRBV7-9,ASSPYLEINEQF
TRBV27,ASSLGEGFEQY
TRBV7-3,ASSLGPTGETQY
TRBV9,ASSVVGGESPLH